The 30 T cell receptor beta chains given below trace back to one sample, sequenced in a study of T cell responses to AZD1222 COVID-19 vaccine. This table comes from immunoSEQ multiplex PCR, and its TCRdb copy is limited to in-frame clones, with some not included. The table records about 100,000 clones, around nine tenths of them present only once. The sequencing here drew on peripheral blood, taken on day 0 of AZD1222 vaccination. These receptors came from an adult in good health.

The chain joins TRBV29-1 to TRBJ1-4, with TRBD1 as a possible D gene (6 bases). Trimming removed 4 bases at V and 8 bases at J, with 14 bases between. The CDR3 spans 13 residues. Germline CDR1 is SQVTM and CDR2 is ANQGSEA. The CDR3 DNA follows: TGCAGCGTTGTGACAGGAGGTGGAGAAAAACTGTTTTTT. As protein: CSVVTGGGEKLFF.

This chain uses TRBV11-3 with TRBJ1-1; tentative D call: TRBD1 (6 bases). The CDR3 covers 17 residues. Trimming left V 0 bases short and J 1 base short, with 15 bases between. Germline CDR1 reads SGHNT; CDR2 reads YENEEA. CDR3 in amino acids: CASSLDVNQGWNTEAFF. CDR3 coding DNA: TGTGCCAGCAGCTTAGATGTGAACCAGGGGTGGAACACTGAAGCTTTCTTT.

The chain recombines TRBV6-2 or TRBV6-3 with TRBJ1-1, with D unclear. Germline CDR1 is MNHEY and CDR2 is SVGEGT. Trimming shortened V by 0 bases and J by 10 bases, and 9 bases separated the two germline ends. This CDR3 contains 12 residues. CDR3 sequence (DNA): TGTGCCAGCAGTTACTCGAGAGCCGTAGCTTTCTTT. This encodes CASSYSRAVAFF.

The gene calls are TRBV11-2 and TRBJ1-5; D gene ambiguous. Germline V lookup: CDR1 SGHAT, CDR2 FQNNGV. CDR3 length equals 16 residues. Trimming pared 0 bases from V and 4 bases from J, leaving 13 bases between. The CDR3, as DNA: TGTGCCAGCAGCTTAGACATGGGCCGGGGAAATCAGCCCCAGCATTTT. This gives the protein CASSLDMGRGNQPQHF. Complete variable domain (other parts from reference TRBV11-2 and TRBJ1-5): EAGVAQSPRYKIIEKRQSVAFWCNPISGHATLYWYQQILGQGPKLLIQFQNNGVVDDSQLPKDRFSAERLKGVDSTLKIQPAKLEDSAVYLCASSLDMGRGNQPQHFGDGTRLSIL.

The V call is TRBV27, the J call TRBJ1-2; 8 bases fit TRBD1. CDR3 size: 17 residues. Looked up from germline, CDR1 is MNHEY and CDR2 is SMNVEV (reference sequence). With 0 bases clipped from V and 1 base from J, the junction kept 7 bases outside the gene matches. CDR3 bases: TGTGCCAGCAGTTTATCGCCCAGGGGGCATTTTAACTATGGCTACACCTTC. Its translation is CASSLSPRGHFNYGYTF.

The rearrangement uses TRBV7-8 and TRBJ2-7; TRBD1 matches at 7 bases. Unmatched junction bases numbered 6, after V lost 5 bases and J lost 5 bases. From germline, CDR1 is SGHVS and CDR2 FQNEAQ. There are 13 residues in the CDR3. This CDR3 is CASSRDRGHEQYF. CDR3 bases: TGTGCCAGCAGCCGGGACAGAGGACACGAGCAGTACTTC.

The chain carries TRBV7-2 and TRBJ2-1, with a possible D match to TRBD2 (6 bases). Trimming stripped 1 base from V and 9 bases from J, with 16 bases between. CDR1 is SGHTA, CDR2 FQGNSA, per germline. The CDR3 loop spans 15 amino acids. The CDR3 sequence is CASSLVGDLNFEQFF. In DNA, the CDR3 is TGTGCCAGCAGCTTAGTAGGGGACTTGAACTTTGAGCAGTTCTTC.

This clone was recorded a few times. The chain's CDR3 is CASSLGGLTEAFF. CDR3 sequence (DNA): TGCGCCAGCAGCTTGGGGGGGCTCACTGAAGCTTTCTTT. V and J are TRBV5-1 and TRBJ1-1; weak D call: TRBD1 (6 bases). CDR1 is SGHRS and CDR2 is YFSETQ in the germline V gene. The CDR3 consists of 13 residues. Deletions cut 0 bases from V and 4 bases from J, with 7 bases between.

CDR3 in amino acids: CAISEVGGGNEQYF. Here the CDR3 DNA reads TGTGCCATCAGTGAGGTAGGGGGCGGAAACGAGCAGTACTTC. The chain employs TRBV10-3 and TRBJ2-7, with TRBD1 identical over 7 bases. From germline, CDR1 is ENHRY and CDR2 SYGVKD. V gave up 2 bases and J gave up 5 bases; unmatched junction bases: 6. There are 14 residues in the CDR3.

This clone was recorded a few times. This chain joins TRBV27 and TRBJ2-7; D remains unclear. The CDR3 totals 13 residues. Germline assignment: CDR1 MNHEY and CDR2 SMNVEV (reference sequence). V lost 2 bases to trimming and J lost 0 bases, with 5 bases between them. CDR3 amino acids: CASSLLNSYEQYF. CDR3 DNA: TGTGCCAGCAGTTTACTAAACTCCTACGAGCAGTACTTC.

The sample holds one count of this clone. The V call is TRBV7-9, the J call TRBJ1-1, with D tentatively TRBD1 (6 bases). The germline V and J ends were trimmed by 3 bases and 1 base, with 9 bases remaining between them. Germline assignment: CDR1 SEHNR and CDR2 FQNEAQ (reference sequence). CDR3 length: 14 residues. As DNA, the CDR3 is TGTGCCAGCAGCTTCCAGGGGAAGAACACTGAAGCTTTCTTT. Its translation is CASSFQGKNTEAFF. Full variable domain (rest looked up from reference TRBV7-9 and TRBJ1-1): DTGVSQNPRHKITKRGQNVTFRCDPISEHNRLYWYRQTLGQGPEFLTYFQNEAQLEKSRLLSDRFSAERPKGSFSTLEIQRTEQGDSAMYLCASSFQGKNTEAFFGQGTRLTVV.

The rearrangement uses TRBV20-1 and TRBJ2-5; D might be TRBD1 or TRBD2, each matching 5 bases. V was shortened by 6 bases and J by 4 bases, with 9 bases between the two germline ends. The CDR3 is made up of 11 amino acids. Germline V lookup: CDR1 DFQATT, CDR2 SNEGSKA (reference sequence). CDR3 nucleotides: TGCAGTGCGGGGACGGGAGAGACCCAGTACTTC. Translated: CSAGTGETQYF.

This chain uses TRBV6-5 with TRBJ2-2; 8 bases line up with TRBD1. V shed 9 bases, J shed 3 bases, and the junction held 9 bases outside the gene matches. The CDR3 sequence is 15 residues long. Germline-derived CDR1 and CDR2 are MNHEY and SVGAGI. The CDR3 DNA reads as TGTGCCAGTTATCCAGGGGGCTGGGACACCGGGGAGCTGTTTTTT. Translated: CASYPGGWDTGELFF.

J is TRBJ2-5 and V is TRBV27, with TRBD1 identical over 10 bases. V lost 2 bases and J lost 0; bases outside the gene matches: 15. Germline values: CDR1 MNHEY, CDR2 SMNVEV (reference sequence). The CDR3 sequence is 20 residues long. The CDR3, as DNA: TGTGCCAGCAGTTTAAGGGCCCCGTCCGGGACAGGGGACCACCAAGAGACCCAGTACTTC. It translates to CASSLRAPSGTGDHQETQYF.

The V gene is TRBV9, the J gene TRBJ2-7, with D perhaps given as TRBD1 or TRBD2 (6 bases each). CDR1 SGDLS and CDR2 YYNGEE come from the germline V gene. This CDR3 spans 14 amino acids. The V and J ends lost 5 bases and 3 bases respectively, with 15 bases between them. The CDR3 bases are TGTGCCAGCAGTGGTAGAGGGGGGAACTACGAGCAGTACTTC. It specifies CASSGRGGNYEQYF. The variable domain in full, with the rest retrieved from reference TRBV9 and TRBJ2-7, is DSGVTQTPKHLITATGQRVTLRCSPRSGDLSVYWYQQSLDQGLQFLIQYYNGEERAKGNILERFSAQQFPDLHSELNLSSLELGDSALYFCASSGRGGNYEQYFGPGTRLTVT.

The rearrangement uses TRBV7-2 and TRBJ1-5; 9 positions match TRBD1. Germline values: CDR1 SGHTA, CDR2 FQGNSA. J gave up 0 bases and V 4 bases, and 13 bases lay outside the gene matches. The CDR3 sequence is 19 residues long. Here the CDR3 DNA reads TGTGCCAGCAGCTCCAACCGGGACAGGGTGAGGGATAGCAATCAGCCCCAGCATTTT. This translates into CASSSNRDRVRDSNQPQHF. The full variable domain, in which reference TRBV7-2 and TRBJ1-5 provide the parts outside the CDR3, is GAGVSQSPSNKVTEKGKDVELRCDPISGHTALYWYRQSLGQGLEFLIYFQGNSAPDKSGLPSDRFSAERTGGSVSTLTIQRTQQEDSAVYLCASSSNRDRVRDSNQPQHFGDGTRLSIL.

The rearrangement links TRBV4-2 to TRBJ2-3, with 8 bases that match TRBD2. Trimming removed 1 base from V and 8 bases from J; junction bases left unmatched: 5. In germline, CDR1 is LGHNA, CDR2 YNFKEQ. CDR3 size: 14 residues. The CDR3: CASSQVPTSGTQYF. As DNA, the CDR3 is TGTGCCAGCAGCCAAGTCCCCACTAGCGGTACGCAGTATTTT.

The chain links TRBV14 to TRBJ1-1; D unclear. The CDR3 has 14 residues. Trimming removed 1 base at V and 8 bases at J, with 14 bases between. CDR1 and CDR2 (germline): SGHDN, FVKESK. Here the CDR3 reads CASSQGRTLGEAFF. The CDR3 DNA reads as TGTGCCAGCAGCCAAGGCCGAACGTTAGGAGAAGCTTTCTTT.

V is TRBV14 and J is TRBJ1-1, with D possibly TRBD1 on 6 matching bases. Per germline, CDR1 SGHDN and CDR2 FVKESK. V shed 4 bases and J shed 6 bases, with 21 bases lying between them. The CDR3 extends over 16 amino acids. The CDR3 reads CASSRGGTGIGPEAFF. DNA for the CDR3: TGTGCCAGCAGCCGGGGGGGAACAGGGATCGGGCCTGAAGCTTTCTTT.

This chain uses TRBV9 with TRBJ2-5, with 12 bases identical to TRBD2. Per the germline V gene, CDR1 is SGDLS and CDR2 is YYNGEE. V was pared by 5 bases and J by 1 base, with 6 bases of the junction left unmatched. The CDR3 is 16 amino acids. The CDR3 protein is CASSSGTSGFQETQYF. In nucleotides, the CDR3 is TGTGCCAGCAGTTCCGGGACTAGCGGGTTCCAAGAGACCCAGTACTTC.

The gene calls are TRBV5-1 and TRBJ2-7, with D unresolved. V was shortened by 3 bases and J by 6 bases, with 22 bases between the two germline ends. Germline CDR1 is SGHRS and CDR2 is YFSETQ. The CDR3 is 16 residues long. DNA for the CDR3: TGCGCCAGCAGCTACGAGACTCGGAAGGGTTATGGCGAGCAGTACTTC. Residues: CASSYETRKGYGEQYF. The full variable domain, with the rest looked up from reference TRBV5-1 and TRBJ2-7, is KAGVTQTPRYLIKTRGQQVTLSCSPISGHRSVSWYQQTPGQGLQFLFEYFSETQRNKGNFPGRFSGRQFSNSRSEMNVSTLELGDSALYLCASSYETRKGYGEQYFGPGTRLTVT.

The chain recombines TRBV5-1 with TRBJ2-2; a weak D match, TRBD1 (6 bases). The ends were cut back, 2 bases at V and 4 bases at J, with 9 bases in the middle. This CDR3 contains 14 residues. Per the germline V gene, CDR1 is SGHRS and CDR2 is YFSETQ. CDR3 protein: CASSFGTSTGELFF. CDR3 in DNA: TGCGCCAGCAGCTTTGGGACAAGCACCGGGGAGCTGTTTTTT.

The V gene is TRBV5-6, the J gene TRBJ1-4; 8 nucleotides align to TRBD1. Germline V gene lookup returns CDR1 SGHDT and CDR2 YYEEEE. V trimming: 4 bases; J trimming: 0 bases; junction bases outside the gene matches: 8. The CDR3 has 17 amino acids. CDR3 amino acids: CASSRPGQAPTNEKLFF. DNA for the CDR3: TGTGCCAGCAGCAGGCCGGGACAGGCGCCAACTAATGAAAAACTGTTTTTT.

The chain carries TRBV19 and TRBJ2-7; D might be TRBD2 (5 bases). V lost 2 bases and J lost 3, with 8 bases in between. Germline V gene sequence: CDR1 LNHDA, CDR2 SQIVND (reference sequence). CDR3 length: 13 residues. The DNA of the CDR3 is TGTGCCAGTAGTATATTGGCGGGCTACGAGCAGTACTTC. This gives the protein CASSILAGYEQYF.

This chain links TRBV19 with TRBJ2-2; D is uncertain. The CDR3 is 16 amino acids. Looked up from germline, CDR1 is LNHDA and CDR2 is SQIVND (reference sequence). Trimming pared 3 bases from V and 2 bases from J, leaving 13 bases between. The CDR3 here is CASSIGRTSNTGELFF. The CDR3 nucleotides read TGTGCCAGTAGTATTGGCAGGACCTCCAACACCGGGGAGCTGTTTTTT.

In DNA, the CDR3 is TGTGCCAGCTCAACGGACGGATCCAATCAGCCCCAGCATTTT. This codes for CASSTDGSNQPQHF. The genes are TRBV18 and TRBJ1-5; D is unresolved. Looked up from germline, CDR1 is KGHSH and CDR2 is LQKENI. The CDR3 loop spans 14 amino acids. Trimming shortened V by 5 bases and J by 3 bases, and 11 bases separated the two germline ends.

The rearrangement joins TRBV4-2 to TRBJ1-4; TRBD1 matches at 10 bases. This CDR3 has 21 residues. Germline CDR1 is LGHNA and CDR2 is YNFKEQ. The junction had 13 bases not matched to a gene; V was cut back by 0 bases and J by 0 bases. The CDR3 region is CASSQDHPGQGWVATNEKLFF. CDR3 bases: TGTGCCAGCAGCCAAGACCATCCGGGACAGGGGTGGGTTGCAACTAATGAAAAACTGTTTTTT.

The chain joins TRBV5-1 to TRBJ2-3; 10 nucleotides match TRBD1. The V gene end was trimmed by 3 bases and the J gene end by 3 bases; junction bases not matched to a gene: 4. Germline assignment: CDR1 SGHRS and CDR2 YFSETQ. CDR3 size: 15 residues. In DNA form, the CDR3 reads TGCGCCAGCAGCTCACCGGGACAGGGGACAGATACGCAGTATTTT. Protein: CASSSPGQGTDTQYF.

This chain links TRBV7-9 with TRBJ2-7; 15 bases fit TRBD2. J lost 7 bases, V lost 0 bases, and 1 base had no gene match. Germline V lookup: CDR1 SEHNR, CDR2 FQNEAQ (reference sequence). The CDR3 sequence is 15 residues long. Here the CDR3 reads CASSLAGLAGGEQYF. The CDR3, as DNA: TGTGCCAGCAGCTTAGCGGGACTAGCGGGGGGAGAGCAGTACTTC.

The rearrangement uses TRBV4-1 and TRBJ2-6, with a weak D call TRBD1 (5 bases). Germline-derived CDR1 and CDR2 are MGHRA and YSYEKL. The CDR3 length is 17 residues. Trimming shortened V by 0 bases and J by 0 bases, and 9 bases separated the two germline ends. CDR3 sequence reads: CASSQDLDNSGANVLTF. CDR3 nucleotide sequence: TGCGCCAGCAGCCAAGATCTGGACAACTCTGGGGCCAACGTCCTGACTTTC.